This T cell receptor beta chain came from a study of shared clonotypes between healthy human individuals. The protocol was immunoSEQ multiplex PCR, while the TCRdb copy is restricted to in-frame clones and leaves out a portion. The sample yields 2,100,000 or so clones, more than 90% seen once. The CDR3 loop spans 19 amino acids. The ends lost 1 base at V and 0 bases at J; junction bases unmatched: 8. CDR1 and CDR2 (germline): MGHRA, YSYEKL. The clonotype comes from a young man in good health. Sequenced material: naive CD4+ T cells sorted from blood. Subset given: CD45RA+ positively selected. The chain combines TRBV4-1 with TRBJ2-2; 10 nucleotides agree with TRBD2. The CDR3 DNA reads as TGCGCCAGCAGCCAAGTCCCTAGCGGGAGAACCGCGAACACCGGGGAGCTGTTTTTT. This encodes CASSQVPSGRTANTGELFF.